The 5 T cell receptor beta chains reported below all come from one sample, sequenced in a study of CD8+ T cells in alopecia areata. Treatment reported: oral pan-JAK inhibitor, 5-10 mg twice daily. Extraction of RNA preceded its reverse transcription into cDNA, which served as the sequencing template. Repertoires were generated with immunoSEQ multiplex PCR, while TCRdb's copy carries only in-frame clones and drops some. The table includes some 130,000 clones, about half detected once. This specimen consisted of CD4+ T cells sorted from blood, obtained at week 4, from a patient treated with tofacitinib. Receptors originate from a human donor with alopecia areata.

The CDR3 nucleotides are TGTGCCAGCAGCCAAGATAGGAACTGGAACACCGGGGAGCTGTTTTTT. Residues: CASSQDRNWNTGELFF. J is TRBJ2-2 and V is TRBV14; D is undetermined. The germline V gene has CDR1 SGHDN and CDR2 FVKESK. This CDR3 has 16 amino acids. With 0 bases removed from V and 1 base from J, the gap between germline ends came to 9 bases.

The chain uses TRBV6-9 and TRBJ1-5; D gene uncertain. V was shortened by 7 bases and J by 3 bases, with 19 bases between the two germline ends. The CDR3 spans 16 residues. From germline, CDR1 is MNHGY and CDR2 SVAAGI. The CDR3 is CASNESRAVPNQPQHF. The CDR3 DNA reads as TGTGCCAGCAACGAATCGAGGGCAGTCCCCAATCAGCCCCAGCATTTT.

In this sample, this clone turned up a few times. The CDR3 coding sequence is TGCAGCGTTGCCAGCTCTGGGGCCAACGTCCTGACTTTC. Translation: CSVASSGANVLTF. The V and J genes are TRBV29-1 and TRBJ2-6; D call uncertain. Germline V gene lookup returns CDR1 SQVTM and CDR2 ANQGSEA. Deletions cut 4 bases from V and 0 bases from J, with 4 bases between. This CDR3 spans 13 amino acids.

V gene TRBV29-1 combines with J gene TRBJ2-1, with D hard to call. Germline assignment: CDR1 SQVTM and CDR2 ANQGSEA. The CDR3 is 14 residues long. The ends were cut back, 2 bases at V and 0 bases at J, with 8 bases in the middle. The CDR3 sequence is CSVEMAVSYNEQFF. CDR3 sequence (DNA): TGCAGCGTTGAAATGGCAGTCTCCTACAATGAGCAGTTCTTC.

The chain joins TRBV30 to TRBJ1-2; the D is unclear. Germline lookup yields CDR1 GTSNPN and CDR2 SVGIG (reference sequence). The CDR3 has 16 residues. Trimming left V 1 base short and J 6 bases short, with 21 bases between. The CDR3 coding sequence is TGTGCCTGGAGTGAAAGGGAAATTCGACTTGGAAATGGCTACACCTTC. Its translation is CAWSEREIRLGNGYTF.